This is a list of T cell receptor beta chains from one sample in a study of human T cells and chemical hapten exposure. A single record per CDR3 protein comes from TCRdb applying MiXCR to the RACE reads. This sample has about 82,000 distinct CDR3 sequences; about an eighth occur once, and the top ten carry approximately 6.2%. This material consisted of whole blood, taken in connection with sensitization to the hapten diphenylcyclopropenone (DPC). These receptor sequences come from a woman aged 50 to 65 with alopecia areata. Some clones in this sample may be carry-over from other donors' samples. Each CDR3 is given without its conserved first and last residue.

V gene	J gene	CDR3 protein
TRBV29-1	TRBJ2-3	SVDRGFTDTQY
TRBV20-1	TRBJ1-2	SARDLRGIVGYGYT
TRBV11-2	TRBJ2-5	ASSLDLLAGLQETQY
TRBV24-1	TRBJ2-2	ATSETTGRSGELF
TRBV6-6	TRBJ2-1	ASSYPLLAGSRNEQF
TRBV11-2	TRBJ2-1	ASSLDPANYNEQF
TRBV11-3	TRBJ2-1	ASSPGLADYNEQF
TRBV20-1	TRBJ2-2	SARDTRLAGGPGELF
TRBV3-1	TRBJ1-2	ASSQGRENYGYT
TRBV19	TRBJ1-2	ASSMGQKYNYGYT
TRBV7-3	TRBJ1-6	ASSPQSGGNSPLH
TRBV5-1	TRBJ2-1	ASSFRLAGGSYNEQF
TRBV12-3/TRBV12-4	TRBJ1-5	ASSLTGGFQPQH
TRBV29-1	TRBJ1-5	SVANRGNQPQH
TRBV20-1	TRBJ2-3	SARETGGPGTQY
TRBV20-1	TRBJ2-1	SARGLAGVDEQF
TRBV20-1	TRBJ2-3	SATGVASGGTELDTQY
TRBV29-1	TRBJ2-6	SVEFDSSGANVLT
TRBV5-1	TRBJ1-1	ASSFKGAEATEAF
TRBV11-2	TRBJ1-6	ASSLGIGTGNSPLH
TRBV11-2	TRBJ2-5	ASSSPGPFQETQY
TRBV19	TRBJ1-5	ATLPGGNQPQH
TRBV11-2	TRBJ2-6	ASSPRDRGLGANVLT
TRBV4-1	TRBJ2-1	ASSQITGGAGRNEQF
TRBV6-6	TRBJ2-7	ASSPQGKDYEQY
TRBV9	TRBJ2-7	ASSVSPATSYEQY
TRBV28	TRBJ2-2	ASKLSGELF
TRBV5-1	TRBJ2-5	ASRLAGSGAETQY
TRBV5-6	TRBJ2-3	ASSLVSRAGADTQY
TRBV7-3	TRBJ2-1	ASSLTGGRASEQF
TRBV7-2	TRBJ2-1	ASSLGGFRRNEQF
TRBV6-5	TRBJ2-5	ASREGTGLTETQY
TRBV11-2	TRBJ2-2	ASSPGHTSGPRSGGELF
TRBV10-3	TRBJ2-7	AIRAHYEQY
TRBV27	TRBJ2-2	ASRLAGDTGELF
TRBV29-1	TRBJ1-2	SVGKGIFNYGYT
TRBV11-2	TRBJ2-1	ASSREVWGDNEQF
TRBV28	TRBJ1-5	ASSRDRRRPQH
TRBV23-1	TRBJ2-5	ASSRPKAQY
TRBV3-1	TRBJ1-2	ASSQGGQIYGYT
TRBV2	TRBJ2-7	ASSERGGEQY
TRBV20-1	TRBJ1-2	SANQGSFYT
TRBV30	TRBJ2-3	AWRTGLTSTDTQY
TRBV7-9	TRBJ1-2	ASSLAVPSNYT
TRBV29-1	TRBJ2-1	SVEIRTGGKF
TRBV7-9	TRBJ2-3	ASSPDSTDTQY
TRBV20-1	TRBJ2-1	SAQAYNEQF
TRBV19	TRBJ1-2	ASSIPPDYGYT
TRBV20-1	TRBJ2-3	SARFGTIITDTQY
TRBV11-2	TRBJ2-1	ASSLDRERRNEQF
TRBV11-2	TRBJ2-4	ASSLNRGLGAKNIQY
TRBV3-1	TRBJ2-7	ASSQRGEGTYEQY
TRBV11-2	TRBJ1-6	ASSFSSDGSSYNSPLH
TRBV12-3/TRBV12-4	TRBJ1-1	ASSFTQDTEAF